Described below is a single TCR beta chain sequence and its context. The entry originates in a study of blood T cell repertoires in COVID-19. Looking at the study overall: Samples taken during acute and convalescent COVID-19 were collected in the United States, Italy and Spain. T cells, B-cell-depleted T cells, or PBMCs provided the cDNA or gDNA that served as material.

CDR1 is MNHEY, CDR2 SVGAGI, per germline. The CDR3 is 12 residues long. Losses at the gene ends were 8 bases for V and 5 bases for J; bases not matched to a gene: 3. As handled by the study authors: Estimation of nucleated cell counts relied on the amplification of reference gene primers. Produced via immunoSEQ multiplex PCR; TCRdb's table is partial and in-frame only. V, J and clone size are those of that table, while D and trimming were read from the DNA. The sample contains 140,000 or so clones, around 87% of which appear only once. The genes are TRBV6-5 and TRBJ2-5; 9 nucleotides align to TRBD2. The receptor was isolated from a woman aged 55-70 years with active COVID-19. Sequenced sample: peripheral blood. DNA of the CDR3: TGTGCCAGCGGCGGGAGGGGGGAGACCCAGTACTTC. Its translation: CASGGRGETQYF.